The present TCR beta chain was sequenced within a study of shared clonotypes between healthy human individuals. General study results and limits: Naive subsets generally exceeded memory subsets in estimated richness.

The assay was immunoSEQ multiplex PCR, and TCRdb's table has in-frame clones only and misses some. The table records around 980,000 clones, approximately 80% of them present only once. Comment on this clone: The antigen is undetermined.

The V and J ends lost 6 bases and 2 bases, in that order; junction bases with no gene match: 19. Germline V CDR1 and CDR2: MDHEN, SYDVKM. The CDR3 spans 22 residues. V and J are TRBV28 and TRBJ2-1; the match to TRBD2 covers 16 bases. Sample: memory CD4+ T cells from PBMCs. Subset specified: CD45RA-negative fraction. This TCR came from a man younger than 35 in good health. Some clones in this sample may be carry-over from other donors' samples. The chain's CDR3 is CASRHAGTSGRALLSAYNEQFF. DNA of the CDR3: TGTGCCAGCAGGCATGCCGGGACTAGCGGGAGGGCCCTATTGTCGGCCTACAATGAGCAGTTCTTC.